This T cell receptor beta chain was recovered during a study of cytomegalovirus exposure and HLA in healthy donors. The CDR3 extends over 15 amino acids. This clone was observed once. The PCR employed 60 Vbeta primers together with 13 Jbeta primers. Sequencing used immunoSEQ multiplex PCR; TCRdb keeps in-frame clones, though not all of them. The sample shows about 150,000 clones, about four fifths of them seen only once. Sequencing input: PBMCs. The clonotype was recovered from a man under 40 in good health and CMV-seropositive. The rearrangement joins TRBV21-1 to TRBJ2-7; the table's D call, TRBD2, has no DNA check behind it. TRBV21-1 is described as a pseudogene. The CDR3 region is CASSIPGTWGYEQYF. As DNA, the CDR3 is TGTGCCAGCAGCATCCCCGGGACTTGGGGCTACGAGCAGTACTTC.